These 22 T cell receptor beta chains were sequenced from one sample in a study of T cell responses to AZD1222 COVID-19 vaccine. Libraries were prepared by immunoSEQ multiplex PCR; TCRdb keeps only in-frame clonotypes and omits some of them. Of some 150,000 clones listed, 80% to 95% are singletons. The sample in question was peripheral blood, obtained on day 0 of MenACWY control vaccination. The origin of the receptors is an adult in good health.

This clone was recorded only once. The chain is built from TRBV6-5 and TRBJ1-1; D is unclear. Germline V CDR1 and CDR2: MNHEY, SVGAGI. This CDR3 region has 14 residues. V was trimmed by 7 bases and J by 4 bases, leaving 16 bases between them. DNA for the CDR3: TGTGCCAGCACCCGGACCCGGCTAATCACTGAAGCTTTCTTT. It specifies CASTRTRLITEAFF.

The genes are TRBV6-5 and TRBJ2-7, with D uncertain. V gave up 2 bases and J gave up 6 bases, with 5 bases separating them. The V gene's germline CDR1 is MNHEY and CDR2 SVGAGI. There are 11 residues in the CDR3. CDR3 region: CASSYRSEQYF. The CDR3 bases are TGTGCCAGCAGTTACAGGTCCGAGCAGTACTTC.

The chain couples TRBV6-1 to TRBJ2-7; D is ambiguous. The V end lost 3 bases, the J end lost 3 bases, and 0 bases lay between the germline ends. Germline V gives CDR1 MNHNS, CDR2 SASEGT. The CDR3 consists of 10 residues. The CDR3 nucleotides read TGTGCCAGCAGTGACTACGAGCAGTACTTC. This codes for CASSDYEQYF.

This chain joins TRBV18 and TRBJ1-4; TRBD1 might be the D (6 bases). The ends were cut back, 2 bases at V and 0 bases at J, with 19 bases in the middle. The CDR3 contains 19 residues. Per germline, CDR1 KGHSH and CDR2 LQKENI. Written as DNA, the CDR3 is TGTGCCAGCTCACCAAGAGAGGGACATCCTGGCACAACTAATGAAAAACTGTTTTTT. This codes for CASSPREGHPGTTNEKLFF. The full variable domain, rest sourced from reference TRBV18 and TRBJ1-4, is NAGVMQNPRHLVRRRGQEARLRCSPMKGHSHVYWYRQLPEEGLKFMVYLQKENIIDESGMPKERFSAEFPKEGPSILRIQQVVRGDSAAYFCASSPREGHPGTTNEKLFFGSGTQLSVL.

V is TRBV6-2 or TRBV6-3 and J is TRBJ1-2; no firm D call. Germline CDR1 reads MNHEY; CDR2 reads SVGEGT. V lost 0 bases and J 6 bases, leaving 8 bases between the germline ends. CDR3 length: 13 amino acids. The CDR3 here is CASSYSNQNGYTF. The CDR3 bases are TGTGCCAGCAGTTACTCGAACCAGAATGGCTACACCTTC.

CDR3 nucleotide sequence: TGTGCCAGTCAGCAAGGACAAGTCAACGGGGAGCTGTTTTTT. It codes for CASQQGQVNGELFF. This chain connects TRBV28 to TRBJ2-2, with a weak D call TRBD1 (5 bases). The CDR3 is made up of 14 amino acids. The V and J ends lost 9 bases and 7 bases respectively, with 18 bases between them. CDR1 and CDR2 (germline): MDHEN, SYDVKM.

V is TRBV7-9 and J is TRBJ2-3; D not certain. CDR1 is SEHNR and CDR2 is FQNEAQ in the germline V gene (reference sequence). The CDR3 is 15 amino acids. V was cut by 5 bases and J by 3 bases, with 15 bases left in between. The CDR3 loop reads CASSQSRVDTDTQYF. The CDR3 DNA follows: TGTGCCAGCAGCCAGTCTAGGGTGGATACAGATACGCAGTATTTT.

The chain links TRBV5-4 to TRBJ2-7; 7 bases are a match to TRBD2. J lost 3 bases, V lost 0 bases, and 3 bases had no gene match. This CDR3 is built from 14 residues. Germline-derived CDR1 and CDR2 are SGHNT and YYREEE (reference sequence). The CDR3 here is CASSLDGLVYEQYF. The CDR3 DNA reads as TGTGCCAGCAGCTTGGATGGACTAGTCTACGAGCAGTACTTC.

V usage is TRBV6-1 and J usage is TRBJ1-2; perhaps TRBD1 as D (5 bases). The length of the CDR3 is 14 residues. The V and J ends lost 1 base and 4 bases respectively, with 10 bases between them. Germline V lookup: CDR1 MNHNS, CDR2 SASEGT. CDR3 nucleotide sequence: TGTGCCAGCAGTGAAGGCCCGGGGGGCTATGGCTACACCTTC. It encodes CASSEGPGGYGYTF.

The gene calls are TRBV27 and TRBJ2-7; possibly TRBD2 for D (5 bases). The CDR3 runs 14 residues. Trimming removed 1 base at V and 0 bases at J, with 7 bases between. Germline V gives CDR1 MNHEY, CDR2 SMNVEV (reference sequence). CDR3 sequence: CASSLFGSSYEQYF. In nucleotides, the CDR3 is TGTGCCAGCAGTTTATTTGGGAGCTCCTACGAGCAGTACTTC.

The genes are TRBV28 and TRBJ1-1; TRBD1 might be the D (6 bases). The V end was cut by 8 bases, the J end by 0 bases, with 13 bases between. Germline V gene sequence: CDR1 MDHEN, CDR2 SYDVKM. This CDR3 region has 14 residues. The CDR3 is CASGLGGVNTEAFF. CDR3 in DNA: TGTGCCAGCGGATTAGGGGGAGTGAACACTGAAGCTTTCTTT. Full variable domain (missing parts from reference TRBV28 and TRBJ1-1): DVKVTQSSRYLVKRTGEKVFLECVQDMDHENMFWYRQDPGLGLRLIYFSYDVKMKEKGDIPEGYSVSREKKERFSLILESASTNQTSMYLCASGLGGVNTEAFFGQGTRLTVV.

The chain couples TRBV5-1 to TRBJ2-1, with TRBD2 matching 12 bases. Germline V lookup: CDR1 SGHRS, CDR2 YFSETQ. The CDR3 totals 18 residues. After removal of 2 bases from V and 5 bases from J, the junction contained 11 bases not matched to a gene. CDR3 loop: CASSFRASGGARDNEQFF. In DNA form, the CDR3 reads TGCGCCAGCAGCTTTCGGGCTAGCGGGGGGGCTCGAGACAATGAGCAGTTCTTC.

The chain combines TRBV19 with TRBJ1-2, with D perhaps matching TRBD1 (5 bases). This CDR3 is 13 amino acids long. Trimming took 4 bases from V and 4 from J, leaving 10 bases between them. The germline V gene has CDR1 LNHDA and CDR2 SQIVND (reference sequence). The CDR3 DNA is TGTGCCAGTAGTACATCGAGGGGCTATGGCTACACCTTC. Translated, it gives CASSTSRGYGYTF.

The chain joins TRBV5-1 to TRBJ1-1; possible D gene TRBD1, 6 bases. With 0 bases removed from V and 8 bases from J, the gap between germline ends came to 14 bases. Germline lookup yields CDR1 SGHRS and CDR2 YFSETQ. This CDR3 has 14 amino acids. The CDR3 region has the DNA TGCGCCAGCAGCTTGGCCCCAGGGGTCCCCGAAGCTTTCTTT. This translates into CASSLAPGVPEAFF.

This CDR3 reads CATSDLPWRDTGELFF. The CDR3 bases are TGTGCCACCAGTGATTTGCCTTGGAGGGACACCGGGGAGCTGTTTTTT. The V gene is TRBV24-1, the J gene TRBJ2-2, with D maybe TRBD2 (6 bases). This CDR3 spans 16 amino acids. The V end was cut by 0 bases, the J end by 3 bases, with 10 bases between. Germline CDR1 KGHDR, CDR2 SFDVKD.

The chain couples TRBV9 to TRBJ1-1; no clear D gene. CDR1 SGDLS and CDR2 YYNGEE come from the germline V gene. Trimming cost V 0 bases and J 0 bases, with 3 bases left between them. The CDR3 is 13 amino acids. DNA of the CDR3: TGTGCCAGCAGCGTAGATATGAACACTGAAGCTTTCTTT. This gives the protein CASSVDMNTEAFF. The full variable domain, its missing parts supplied by reference TRBV9 and TRBJ1-1, is DSGVTQTPKHLITATGQRVTLRCSPRSGDLSVYWYQQSLDQGLQFLIQYYNGEERAKGNILERFSAQQFPDLHSELNLSSLELGDSALYFCASSVDMNTEAFFGQGTRLTVV.

This rearrangement joins TRBV2 to TRBJ2-5; D uncertain. Between the trimmed V and J ends, which lost 6 bases and 5 bases, there was a span of 19 bases. The CDR3 has 15 amino acids. Germline values: CDR1 SNHLY, CDR2 FYNNEI. CDR3 in DNA: TGTGCCAGCAGCTCCGGTCTCGAAATAGGGGAGACCCAGTACTTC. Translated: CASSSGLEIGETQYF.

The V and J genes are TRBV20-1 and TRBJ1-1, with D uncertain. Germline CDR1 and CDR2: DFQATT and SNEGSKA (reference sequence). The CDR3 extends over 11 amino acids. V was trimmed by 4 bases and J by 3 bases, leaving 6 bases between them. CDR3 sequence: CSATEDTEAFF. The CDR3 DNA reads TGCAGTGCTACGGAGGACACTGAAGCTTTCTTT.

In this sample, this clone turned up once. This chain connects TRBV3-1 (or the pseudogene TRBV3-2) to TRBJ1-3; D not certain. Germline V CDR1 and CDR2: LGHDT, YNNKEL (reference sequence). Trimming cost V 0 bases and J 3 bases, with 9 bases left between them. The CDR3 has 15 residues. CDR3 sequence (DNA): TGTGCCAGCAGCCAAGAGGGCCAGCTTGGAAACACCATATATTTT. Encoded protein: CASSQEGQLGNTIYF.

The rearrangement links TRBV29-1 to TRBJ1-1; 8 nucleotides line up with TRBD1. J was trimmed by 2 bases and V by 7 bases; bases with no gene match: 9. The CDR3 length is 14 residues. Germline CDR1 reads SQVTM; CDR2 reads ANQGSEA. The DNA of the CDR3 is TGCAGCGCTTCCACCGGGACAGGAAACACTGAAGCTTTCTTT. This encodes CSASTGTGNTEAFF. The whole variable domain, filled in from reference TRBV29-1 and TRBJ1-1, reads SAVISQKPSRDICQRGTSLTIQCQVDSQVTMMFWYRQQPGQSLTLIATANQGSEATYESGFVIDKFPISRPNLTFSTLTVSNMSPEDSSIYLCSASTGTGNTEAFFGQGTRLTVV.

The CDR3 DNA reads as TGTGCCAGCAGCCCAGGTCTAGTGGTCGGCTACACCTTC. Protein: CASSPGLVVGYTF. The J gene is TRBJ1-2, the V gene TRBV12-3 or TRBV12-4, with D uncertain. With 6 bases removed from V and 8 bases from J, the gap between germline ends came to 16 bases. CDR3 size: 13 residues.

The chain couples TRBV2 to TRBJ1-2; D gene ambiguous. Germline-derived CDR1 and CDR2 are SNHLY and FYNNEI. This CDR3 contains 11 residues. Trimming left V 7 bases short and J 3 bases short, with 6 bases between. CDR3 DNA sequence: TGTGCCAGCAAAATACACTATGGCTACACCTTC. Protein product: CASKIHYGYTF.